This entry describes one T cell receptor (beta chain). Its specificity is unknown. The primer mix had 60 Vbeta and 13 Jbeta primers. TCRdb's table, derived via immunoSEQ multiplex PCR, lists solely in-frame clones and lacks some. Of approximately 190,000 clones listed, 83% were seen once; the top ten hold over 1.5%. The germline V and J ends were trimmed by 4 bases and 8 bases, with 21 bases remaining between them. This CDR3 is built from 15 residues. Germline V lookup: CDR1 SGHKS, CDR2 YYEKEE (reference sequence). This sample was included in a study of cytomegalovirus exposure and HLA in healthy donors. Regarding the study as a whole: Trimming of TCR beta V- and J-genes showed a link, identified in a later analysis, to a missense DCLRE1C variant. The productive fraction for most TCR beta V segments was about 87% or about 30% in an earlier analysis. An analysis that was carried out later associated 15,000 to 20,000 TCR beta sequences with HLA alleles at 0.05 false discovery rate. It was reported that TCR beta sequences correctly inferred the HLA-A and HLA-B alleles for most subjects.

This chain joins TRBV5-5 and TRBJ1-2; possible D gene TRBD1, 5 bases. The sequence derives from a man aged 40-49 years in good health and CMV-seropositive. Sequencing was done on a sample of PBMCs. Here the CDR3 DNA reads TGTGCCAGCAGCCCCATATCGGCCGGGGGAGCGGGCTACACCTTC. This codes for CASSPISAGGAGYTF.